This T cell receptor beta chain derives from a study of preoperative IRX-2 immunotherapy in early breast cancer. Regarding treatment: preoperative locoregional IRX-2 cytokine immunotherapy. Samples came from a phase Ib trial of preoperative locoregional IRX-2 cytokine immunotherapy. CDR1 is LNHDA, CDR2 SQIVND, per germline (reference sequence). The CDR3 is 15 residues long. V was clipped by 0 bases and J by 7 bases, with 13 bases between them. Generated by immunoSEQ multiplex PCR, the TCRdb table keeps only in-frame clones and is missing some. The profile shows approximately 96,000 clones, about nine tenths of them singletons.

This chain joins TRBV19 and TRBJ1-5, with unresolved D. Sequencing was performed on tumor tissue, taken after IRX-2 immunotherapy. This sequence was found in a human donor with breast cancer. The CDR3 loop is CASSIETRAKQPQHF. As DNA, the CDR3 is TGTGCCAGTAGTATAGAAACAAGAGCCAAACAGCCCCAGCATTTT.